Listed below are T cell receptor beta chains from one sample, sequenced in a study of vaccination and CD4 T cells after COVID-19. MiXCR, run by TCRdb on the PCR reads, gives a single entry per CDR3 protein. Among 21,000 or so distinct CDR3 sequences listed, 70% were seen once. What these receptors recognize is not known. The sample was CD4+ T cells from blood, cultured in vitro. Receptors were obtained from a human donor who had recovered from COVID-19. CDR3s leave out the opening cysteine and the closing phenylalanine or tryptophan.

j_call | v_call | cdr3_aa
TRBJ1-2 | TRBV7-3 | ASSPTGTAYGYT
TRBJ2-1 | TRBV5-1 | ASSLDVDEQF
TRBJ2-7 | TRBV7-3 | ASSLHDGTGLGEQY
TRBJ1-5 | TRBV7-2 | ASSLGHSGPQH
TRBJ2-3 | TRBV27 | ASRTRLSRDTDTQY
TRBJ1-5 | TRBV19 | ASSRPGQGGHGSQH
TRBJ2-2 | TRBV20-1 | SASGRVNGELF
TRBJ1-3 | TRBV28 | ASSSPLGGRGSGNTIY
TRBJ1-2 | TRBV2 | ASSQDRVGGYT
TRBJ2-7 | TRBV14 | ASRTSTESSYEQY
TRBJ1-5 | TRBV20-1 | SAGGYQPQH
TRBJ2-1 | TRBV6-1 | ATRPSGSSYNEQF
TRBJ1-2 | TRBV6-5 | ASSSGQVRGYT
TRBJ1-5 | TRBV29-1 | SVKAGNQPQH
TRBJ2-1 | TRBV6-2/TRBV6-3 | ASSYGDYQF
TRBJ2-1 | TRBV7-2 | ASSLLGGTSGNNEQF
TRBJ2-3 | TRBV30 | AWSHLGGAGVDTQY
TRBJ2-2 | TRBV7-3 | ASSPQGWTGATGELF
TRBJ2-5 | TRBV27 | ASSFISGSTGRRETQY
TRBJ2-1 | TRBV6-1 | ASSTPFGGTSSYNEQF
TRBJ2-1 | TRBV20-1 | SARVGGREQF
TRBJ2-2 | TRBV6-2/TRBV6-3 | ASKGASGRPNTGELF
TRBJ2-4 | TRBV4-3 | ASSQEGTGGSKNIQY
TRBJ1-2 | TRBV3-1 | ASSPERAVVYGYT
TRBJ2-7 | TRBV11-2 | ASSPGYPIAGVNSYEQY
TRBJ1-1 | TRBV27 | ASSLGGHASSEAF
TRBJ2-3 | TRBV7-3 | ASSLTGVVGDTQY
TRBJ1-2 | TRBV20-1 | SAFLHPRMT
TRBJ2-5 | TRBV3-1 | ASSPRNWGQGRQETQY
TRBJ2-4 | TRBV20-1 | SAGLAGGGNIQY
TRBJ2-5 | TRBV20-1 | SETHPGLAGGGETQY
TRBJ2-3 | TRBV11-3 | ASSFGGRDIDTQY
TRBJ2-7 | TRBV30 | AWSGQGLASDEQY
TRBJ1-2 | TRBV28 | ASSLLLGAWGPS
TRBJ1-4 | TRBV7-9 | ASSLMGVGEKLF
TRBJ1-1 | TRBV27 | ASSPGTGKNTEAF
TRBJ1-6 | TRBV6-5 | ASSYSGRPNSPLH
TRBJ2-7 | TRBV9 | ASSGQTINEQY
TRBJ1-6 | TRBV6-1 | ASSHQGSGNSPLH
TRBJ2-5 | TRBV7-2 | ASSFTGSQETQY
TRBJ1-5 | TRBV27 | ASRVQGASQPQH
TRBJ1-2 | TRBV6-1 | ASTLGQGIDGYT